Listed here is a single T cell receptor (beta chain). No cognate antigen has been identified for it. No base quality values were provided; no much bigger clone lies one nucleotide off. The data belong to a study of blood T cell repertoires in COVID-19 (dated by TCRdb to about 2020). Context from the whole study: Collaborator samples came from the United States, Italy and Spain and covered acute and convalescent phases of COVID-19. The material from the prospective study consisted of cDNA or gDNA derived from T cells, B-cell-depleted T cells, or PBMCs. Subjects who had been exposed to COVID-19, were actively infected with it, or had recovered from it provided the deeply sampled blood TCRbeta repertoires that made up the dataset. The repertoires were made available in a free public database intended to serve as a resource for research on the immune response to SARS-CoV-2. Samples came from the ongoing ImmuneRACE study (first 160 participants) plus 1,254 subjects from 6 global collaborators. Sample metadata almost always included a de-identified subject ID, COVID-19 status, age in years and sex. Where available, HLA class I and class II types were obtained from metadata supplied by the sample provider rather than from assay-based typing.

The paper as a whole reports these results and caveats: Clinical and demographic metadata were provided uncurated, with the amount varying by source and participant.

Its CDR3 holds 16 amino acids, cysteine through phenylalanine. The CDR3 DNA has 48 bases and is translated from base 1. The germline V gene (reference sequence) provides CDR1 SGHKS and CDR2 YYEKEE. V was cut back by 4 bases and J by 3 bases, leaving a gap of 17 bases between them. TCRbeta CDR3 regions were amplified from genomic DNA by means of the immunoSEQ Assay, a bias-controlled multiplex PCR. As for how the authors treated the data: Nucleated cell counts per sample were estimated from amplification of reference gene primers within the assay. To quantify the absolute abundance of each unique TCRbeta CDR3 rearrangement, sequence reads were collapsed and filtered. For each sample, productive Simpson clonality was calculated as the square root of Simpson's diversity index over productive rearrangements. In its TCRdb copy, this immuneACCESS table keeps in-frame sequences only and misses some clones. Where compared with another copy, unresolved V genes explain less than half of these, and the others have no known cause. That table is the source of V, J and clone size, and D and trimming were worked out from the DNA. The table for this sample lists about 150,000 clones; roughly 84% of them were counted only once. 7.2% of the sample goes to the ten largest clones.

Each collaborating institution followed its own protocols to collect whole blood in K2EDTA tubes. Collaborator samples were shipped for TCRbeta analysis as frozen whole blood, isolated PBMCs, or DNA extracted from either sample type. This TCR came from a woman in her fifties or sixties in a cohort sampled during active or convalescent COVID-19. Recombination linked TRBV5-5 to TRBJ1-3; no D segment can be confidently identified. The sequencing sample was made of peripheral blood. The CDR3 is CASSPGIGFFGNTIYF. The nucleotide sequence is given as TGTGCCAGCAGCCCCGGGATAGGGTTCTTTGGAAACACCATATATTTT.